The clone carrying this T cell receptor (beta chain) has a count of ten or more. Reverse transcription of approximately 500 ng total RNA with a constant-region primer produced TCR beta cDNA. Libraries for TCR beta were built through three nested multiplex PCR rounds, which together made up a slightly modified ARM-PCR procedure. PCR rounds one and two used TRBV1-TRBV30 forward primers with a C-beta reverse primer for 10 cycles each. TCRdb independently ran MiXCR on the multiplex PCR reads; one entry per CDR3 protein. The top ten clones hold 15% to 20% of a sample with roughly 190,000 distinct CDR3 sequences, around four fifths of them seen once. Unsorted bulk tissue of about 19-33 mg yielded co-extracted RNA and DNA. Patients diagnosed with primary liver carcinoma received treatment through surgical resection. The sample comes from a study of tumor-infiltrating lymphocytes in primary liver carcinoma.

CDR3 length: 14 amino acids. Sample: tumor tissue from primary liver carcinoma. The chain employs TRBV12-1 and TRBJ2-7. TRBV12-1 is deemed a pseudogene. The sequence was obtained from a man aged 35-49 years with primary liver carcinoma and hepatitis B virus infection. The CDR3 sequence is CASSFDTRSYEQYF. Written as DNA, the CDR3 is TGTGCCAGCAGCTTTGACACTCGGAGCTACGAGCAGTACTTC.